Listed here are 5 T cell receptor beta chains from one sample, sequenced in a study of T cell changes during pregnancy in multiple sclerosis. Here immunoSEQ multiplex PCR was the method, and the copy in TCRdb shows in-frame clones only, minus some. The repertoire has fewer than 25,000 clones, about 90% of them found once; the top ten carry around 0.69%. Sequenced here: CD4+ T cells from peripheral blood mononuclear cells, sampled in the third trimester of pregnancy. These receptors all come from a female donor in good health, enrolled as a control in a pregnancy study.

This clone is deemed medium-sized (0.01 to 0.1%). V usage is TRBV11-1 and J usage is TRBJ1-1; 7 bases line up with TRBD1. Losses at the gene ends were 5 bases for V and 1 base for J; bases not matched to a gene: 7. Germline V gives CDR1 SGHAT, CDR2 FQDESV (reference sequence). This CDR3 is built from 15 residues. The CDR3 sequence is CASSKRTGTNTEAFF. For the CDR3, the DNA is TGTGCCAGCAGCAAAAGGACAGGTACGAACACTGAAGCTTTCTTT.

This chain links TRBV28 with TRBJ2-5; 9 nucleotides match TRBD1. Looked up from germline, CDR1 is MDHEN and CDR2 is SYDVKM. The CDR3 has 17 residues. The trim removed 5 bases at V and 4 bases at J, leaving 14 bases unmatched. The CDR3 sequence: CASSPMVGTGYRETQYF. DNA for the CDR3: TGTGCCAGCAGTCCTATGGTCGGGACAGGGTATCGAGAGACCCAGTACTTC.

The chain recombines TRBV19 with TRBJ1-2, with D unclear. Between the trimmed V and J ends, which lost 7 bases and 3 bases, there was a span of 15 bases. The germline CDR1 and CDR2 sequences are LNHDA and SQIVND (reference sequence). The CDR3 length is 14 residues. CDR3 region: CASIGERRYYGYTF. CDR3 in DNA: TGTGCCAGTATAGGTGAGCGGCGGTACTATGGCTACACCTTC. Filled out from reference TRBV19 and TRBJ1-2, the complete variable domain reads DGGITQSPKYLFRKEGQNVTLSCEQNLNHDAMYWYRQDPGQGLRLIYYSQIVNDFQKGDIAEGYSVSREKKESFPLTVTSAQKNPTAFYLCASIGERRYYGYTFGSGTRLTVV.

CDR3 protein: CASSRQVGGPYNEQFF. The CDR3 nucleotides are TGTGCCAGCAGTCGACAGGTGGGGGGGCCCTACAATGAGCAGTTCTTC. The chain employs TRBV2 and TRBJ2-1, with a tentative D call TRBD2 (7 bases). V lost 5 bases and J 2 bases, leaving 16 bases between the germline ends. Germline CDR1 and CDR2: SNHLY and FYNNEI. The CDR3 consists of 16 residues.

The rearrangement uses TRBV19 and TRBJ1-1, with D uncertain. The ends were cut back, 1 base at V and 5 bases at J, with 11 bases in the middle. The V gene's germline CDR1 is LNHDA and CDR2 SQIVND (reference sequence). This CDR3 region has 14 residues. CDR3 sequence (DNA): TGTGCCAGTAGTATAGTGGGCGTACGAACTGAAGCTTTCTTT. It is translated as CASSIVGVRTEAFF.